This T cell receptor beta chain was retrieved from a study of T cells expressing NK-cell markers. On the study more broadly: CD3+CD56+NKG2C+, CD3+CD56+NKG2C- and CD3+CD56-NKG2C+ T cells, once sorted, supplied the TCR beta repertoires. Study observations and caveats: In five or six donors, dominant NKG2C+ clonotypes were roughly 1.0-7.0% of CD8+ T cells.

Following a re-call of the 5' RACE reads, TCRdb has one entry per CDR3 protein and lacks DNA. The table for this sample gives roughly 390,000 distinct CDR3 sequences. A remark on this clonotype: What it binds is not known.

CDR1 is SGHDN, CDR2 FVKESK, per germline. This CDR3 spans 18 amino acids. This clonotype originated in a woman aged 50 to 60 in good health. The chain has TRBV14 and TRBJ2-6; TCRdb returns TRBD1, unconfirmable since there is no DNA. Material: blood T cells: a sorted CD56 or NKG2C T cell subset, CD4+ or CD8+ T cells, or bulk PBMC T cells (not recorded which). The CDR3 reads CASSQDDVTGVGANVLTF.